The 25 T cell receptor beta chains reported below all come from one sample, sequenced in a study of T cell responses to AZD1222 COVID-19 vaccine (dated by TCRdb to the early 2020s). In the paper's terms, the time point label means: about 28 days (+/-7) after the second vaccine dose. In the paper's terms, the treatment or condition label means: meningococcal conjugate vaccine given as trial control. Library construction relied on the immunoSEQ multiplex PCR assay. TCRdb holds this immuneACCESS table with in-frame rearrangements only. Some clones are missing; in checked studies, unresolved V genes explain under half, and the rest has no known cause. The sample profile shows tens of thousands of clones; 88% of them were found once. The ten biggest clones cover about 27% of the sample. Sequencing was performed on peripheral blood, taken 28 days after the second dose of the MenACWY control vaccine. These receptors all come from an adult who received the MenACWY meningococcal vaccine as a control.

The chain has TRBV7-9 and TRBJ2-7, with TRBD1 identical over 7 bases. There are 16 residues in the CDR3. Losses at the gene ends were 2 bases for V and 5 bases for J; bases not matched to a gene: 12. Germline V gene lookup returns CDR1 SEHNR and CDR2 FQNEAQ (reference sequence). The CDR3 nucleotides read TGTGCCAGCAGCTTACGACCCGGGACAGTTGAGGACGAGCAGTACTTC. This codes for CASSLRPGTVEDEQYF. Complete variable domain (other parts from reference TRBV7-9 and TRBJ2-7): DTGVSQNPRHKITKRGQNVTFRCDPISEHNRLYWYRQTLGQGPEFLTYFQNEAQLEKSRLLSDRFSAERPKGSFSTLEIQRTEQGDSAMYLCASSLRPGTVEDEQYFGPGTRLTVT.

The V and J genes are TRBV15 and TRBJ1-6; no clear D gene. Germline V gene data show CDR1 as LNHNV and CDR2 as YYDKDF (reference sequence). Trimming stripped 4 bases from V and 7 bases from J, with 14 bases between. There are 15 residues in the CDR3. The CDR3 coding sequence is TGTGCCACCAGCACAGAGTCGCCCTCAAATTCACCCCTCCACTTT. It is translated as CATSTESPSNSPLHF.

This sequence joins TRBV19 and TRBJ2-3; 14 bases are a match to TRBD2. CDR3 length: 16 residues. CDR1 is LNHDA, CDR2 SQIVND, per germline (reference sequence). V lost 5 bases, J lost 3 bases, and 4 bases stayed unmatched. CDR3 bases: TGTGCCAGTAGTTCGTGGACTAGCGGGAGGACAGATACGCAGTATTTT. Its protein is CASSSWTSGRTDTQYF.

The genes are TRBV19 and TRBJ2-3, with a tentative D call TRBD1 (5 bases). The V gene lost 1 base and the J gene lost 3 bases, with 11 bases spanning the gap. CDR3 size: 15 residues. The V gene's germline CDR1 is LNHDA and CDR2 SQIVND (reference sequence). The CDR3 loop is CASSIGQGLTDTQYF. CDR3 nucleotide sequence: TGTGCCAGTAGTATAGGCCAGGGATTAACAGATACGCAGTATTTT.

This clone was found a few times. The chain employs TRBV12-3 or TRBV12-4 and TRBJ2-3; D unclear. V lost 6 bases and J lost 1, with 5 bases in between. The CDR3 is 12 amino acids. CDR3 nucleotide sequence: TGTGCCAGCAGGGGCCGCACAGATACGCAGTATTTT. Its protein product is CASRGRTDTQYF.

The gene calls are TRBV5-4 and TRBJ2-5; no clear D gene. Germline V gene data show CDR1 as SGHNT and CDR2 as YYREEE (reference sequence). V lost 2 bases, J lost 1 base, and 0 bases lay in between. This CDR3 has 11 amino acids. CDR3 protein: CASSFQETQYF. The CDR3 nucleotides are TGTGCCAGCAGCTTCCAAGAGACCCAGTACTTC.

The chain recombines TRBV28 with TRBJ2-2; 13 bases are shared with TRBD2. V was clipped by 3 bases and J by 5 bases; unmatched bases: 3. The CDR3 covers 16 residues. Germline V gene data show CDR1 as MDHEN and CDR2 as SYDVKM. CDR3 DNA sequence: TGTGCCAGCAGTTTTCGGACTAGCGGGAGAACCGGGGAGCTGTTTTTT. Amino acid sequence: CASSFRTSGRTGELFF.

This chain links TRBV7-9 with TRBJ2-7; D is tentatively TRBD1 or TRBD2 (5 bases each). CDR3 size: 13 residues. V was trimmed by 5 bases and J by 6 bases, leaving 14 bases between them. Germline CDR1 and CDR2: SEHNR and FQNEAQ (reference sequence). In DNA, the CDR3 is TGTGCCAGCAGCCCGGGGCCCACCGTCGAGCAGTACTTC. This encodes CASSPGPTVEQYF.

This clone was observed a handful of times. The V call is TRBV10-2, the J call TRBJ1-4, with unresolved D. The V and J ends lost 8 bases and 7 bases respectively, with 14 bases between them. Germline loops: CDR1 WSHSY, CDR2 SAAADI. The CDR3 totals 13 residues. CDR3 in amino acids: CASRAGVGEKLFF. CDR3 in DNA: TGCGCCAGCCGGGCGGGAGTTGGTGAAAAACTGTTTTTT.

The rearrangement joins TRBV7-8 to TRBJ2-7, with D unclear. The V gene's germline CDR1 is SGHVS and CDR2 FQNEAQ. This CDR3 has 11 residues. V was trimmed by 7 bases and J by 4 bases, leaving 8 bases between them. CDR3 sequence (DNA): TGTGCCAGCACCGACCTATACGAGCAGTACTTC. This encodes CASTDLYEQYF.

V usage is TRBV6-1 and J usage is TRBJ1-2, with D perhaps matching TRBD1 (5 bases). The CDR3 length is 14 residues. The V and J ends lost 1 base and 2 bases respectively, with 8 bases between them. Per the germline V gene, CDR1 is MNHNS and CDR2 is SASEGT. The CDR3 protein is CASSEVGANYGYTF. The CDR3 DNA reads as TGTGCCAGCAGTGAAGTTGGGGCAAACTATGGCTACACCTTC.

The rearrangement links TRBV5-4 to TRBJ2-5; TRBD2 agrees at 8 bases. The CDR3 consists of 14 residues. Per germline, CDR1 SGHNT and CDR2 YYREEE (reference sequence). V was pared by 4 bases and J by 5 bases, with 7 bases of the junction left unmatched. CDR3 amino acids: CASSPPTGGETQYF. The CDR3, as DNA: TGTGCCAGCAGCCCCCCTACGGGGGGGGAGACCCAGTACTTC.

The chain carries TRBV7-3 and TRBJ2-3; D might be TRBD1 (6 bases). V lost 5 bases to trimming and J lost 5 bases, with 14 bases between them. The CDR3 is 14 residues long. From germline, CDR1 is SGHTA and CDR2 FQGTGA. The CDR3 DNA reads TGTGCCAGCAGCCCCGAGGGGGTGGTAGATACGCAGTATTTT. This gives the protein CASSPEGVVDTQYF.

This chain links TRBV4-2 with TRBJ1-4; D is unresolved. CDR1 is LGHNA, CDR2 YNFKEQ, per germline. CDR3 size: 15 residues. V was clipped by 3 bases and J by 3 bases, with 11 bases between them. CDR3 sequence: CASSQGWTPNEKLFF. CDR3 DNA sequence: TGTGCCAGCAGCCAGGGGTGGACTCCTAATGAAAAACTGTTTTTT.

This clone was seen only a few times. The J gene is TRBJ2-3, the V gene TRBV14; D uncertain. V lost 5 bases, J lost 0 bases, and 9 bases lay in between. Per the germline V gene, CDR1 is SGHDN and CDR2 is FVKESK. The CDR3 totals 14 residues. CDR3 DNA: TGTGCCAGCAGCTCCCTCCGAAGCACAGATACGCAGTATTTT. As protein: CASSSLRSTDTQYF.

This rearrangement joins TRBV4-1 to TRBJ1-5; tentatively, D is TRBD1 (6 bases). The germline V gene has CDR1 MGHRA and CDR2 YSYEKL. V shed 1 base and J shed 5 bases, with 21 bases lying between them. The CDR3 sequence is 18 residues long. The CDR3 protein is CASSQVFVLQGRDQPQHF. The CDR3 region has the DNA TGCGCCAGCAGCCAAGTTTTCGTCCTACAGGGTCGGGATCAGCCCCAGCATTTT.

The chain employs TRBV7-9 and TRBJ2-2; D may be TRBD2 (5 bases). Trimming removed 0 bases at V and 2 bases at J, with 10 bases between. CDR3 length: 16 residues. Looked up from germline, CDR1 is SEHNR and CDR2 is FQNEAQ (reference sequence). The CDR3 coding sequence is TGTGCCAGCAGCTTAGCAAGACTACGAAACACCGGGGAGCTGTTTTTT. Translated: CASSLARLRNTGELFF.

The rearrangement joins TRBV6-2 or TRBV6-3 to TRBJ2-5; 11 positions agree with TRBD2. CDR1 and CDR2 from the germline V gene are MNHEY and SVGEGT. The CDR3 covers 16 residues. Trimming at V came to 4 bases and at J to 5 bases, leaving 9 bases not matched to a gene. CDR3 region: CASSSQLAGGPETQYF. The CDR3 DNA sequence: TGTGCCAGCAGTTCCCAATTAGCGGGAGGGCCGGAGACCCAGTACTTC.

The chain is built from TRBV19 and TRBJ2-3, with TRBD2 identical over 11 bases. J gave up 3 bases and V 1 base, and 3 bases lay outside the gene matches. Germline CDR1 is LNHDA and CDR2 is SQIVND (reference sequence). CDR3 length: 16 amino acids. The CDR3 bases are TGTGCCAGTAGTATAGTACTAGCGGGAGCGACAGATACGCAGTATTTT. Encoded protein: CASSIVLAGATDTQYF.

The rearrangement joins TRBV9 to TRBJ2-1, with 9 bases that match TRBD2. There are 16 residues in the CDR3. Trimming removed 0 bases from V and 6 bases from J; junction bases left unmatched: 7. The V gene's germline CDR1 is SGDLS and CDR2 YYNGEE. The CDR3 reads CASSVGVSGSFNEQFF. In nucleotides, the CDR3 is TGTGCCAGCAGCGTAGGGGTTAGCGGGAGTTTCAATGAGCAGTTCTTC.

The chain employs TRBV7-9 and TRBJ2-1; tentative D call: TRBD2 (7 bases). V was pared by 5 bases and J by 7 bases, with 18 bases between. The CDR3 totals 15 residues. CDR1 SEHNR and CDR2 FQNEAQ come from the germline V gene (reference sequence). The CDR3 protein is CASSLGGGGGNEQFF. CDR3 bases: TGTGCCAGCAGCCTCGGAGGGGGAGGGGGTAATGAGCAGTTCTTC.

The V and J genes are TRBV27 and TRBJ2-7; possible D gene TRBD2, 5 bases. This CDR3 comprises 13 residues. Germline V CDR1 and CDR2: MNHEY, SMNVEV (reference sequence). The V and J ends lost 6 bases and 1 base respectively, with 10 bases between them. The CDR3 here is CASSPSGSYEQYF. The CDR3 DNA reads TGTGCCAGCAGCCCTTCGGGGTCCTACGAGCAGTACTTC.

This chain connects TRBV6-6 to TRBJ1-5; D is unresolved. The CDR3 is made up of 15 amino acids. V was trimmed by 8 bases and J by 0 bases, leaving 14 bases between them. CDR1 and CDR2 (germline): MNHNY, SVGAGI (reference sequence). The CDR3 bases are TGTGCCAGCTGGGAAATTCCAGGTAGCAATCAGCCCCAGCATTTT. As protein: CASWEIPGSNQPQHF.

The CDR3 protein is CASGQTRQETQYF. In DNA form, the CDR3 reads TGTGCCAGCGGACAGACCCGACAAGAGACCCAGTACTTC. This chain uses TRBV27 with TRBJ2-5, with D maybe TRBD1 (6 bases). CDR3 length: 13 amino acids. Looked up from germline, CDR1 is MNHEY and CDR2 is SMNVEV (reference sequence). V was cut by 8 bases and J by 2 bases, with 12 bases left in between.

DNA for the CDR3: TGCGCCAGCAGCTTGGCCGGTAAGGGAGTTACTGCTGAAGCTTTCTTT. Amino acids: CASSLAGKGVTAEAFF. The V and J genes are TRBV5-1 and TRBJ1-1; D gene uncertain. CDR3 length: 16 amino acids. Trimming stripped 0 bases from V and 6 bases from J, with 18 bases between. Per the germline V gene, CDR1 is SGHRS and CDR2 is YFSETQ.